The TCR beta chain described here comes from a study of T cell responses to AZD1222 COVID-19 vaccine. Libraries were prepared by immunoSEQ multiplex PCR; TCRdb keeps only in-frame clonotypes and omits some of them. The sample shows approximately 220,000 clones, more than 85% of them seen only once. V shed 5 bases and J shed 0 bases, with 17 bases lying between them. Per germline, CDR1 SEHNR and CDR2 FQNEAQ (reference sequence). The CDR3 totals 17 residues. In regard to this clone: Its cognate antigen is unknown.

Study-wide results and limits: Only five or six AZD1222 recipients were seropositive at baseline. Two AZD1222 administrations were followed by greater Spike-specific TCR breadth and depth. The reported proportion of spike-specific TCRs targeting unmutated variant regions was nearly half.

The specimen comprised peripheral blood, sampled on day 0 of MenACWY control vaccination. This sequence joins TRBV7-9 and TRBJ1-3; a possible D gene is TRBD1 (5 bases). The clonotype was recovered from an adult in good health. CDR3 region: CASSPTEGPLSGNTIYF. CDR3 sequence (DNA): TGTGCCAGCAGCCCCACTGAGGGACCTCTCTCTGGAAACACCATATATTTT. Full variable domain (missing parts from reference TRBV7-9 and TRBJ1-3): DTGVSQNPRHKITKRGQNVTFRCDPISEHNRLYWYRQTLGQGPEFLTYFQNEAQLEKSRLLSDRFSAERPKGSFSTLEIQRTEQGDSAMYLCASSPTEGPLSGNTIYFGEGSWLTVV.